The 32 T cell receptor beta chains listed next were all sequenced from one sample in a study of shared clonotypes between healthy human individuals. Sequencing used immunoSEQ multiplex PCR; TCRdb keeps in-frame clones, though not all of them. This table holds millions of clones, roughly 94% found once. The specimen was naive CD4+ T cells sorted from blood. Described subset: CD45RA+ positively selected. These receptors all come from a man aged 18-30 years in good health.

The chain links TRBV2 to TRBJ1-1; D unclear. The V end lost 5 bases, the J end lost 8 bases, and 9 bases lay between the germline ends. This CDR3 is 11 amino acids long. CDR1 and CDR2 from the germline V gene are SNHLY and FYNNEI. The CDR3 DNA reads TGTGCCAGCAGTACCTTCCTAGAAGCTTTCTTT. This sequence encodes CASSTFLEAFF.

This clone was observed a single time. V gene TRBV2 combines with J gene TRBJ1-2; 8 bases line up with TRBD1. This CDR3 region has 14 residues. Trimming took 5 bases from V and 6 from J; bases not matched to a gene: 8. Germline V gene lookup returns CDR1 SNHLY and CDR2 FYNNEI. The CDR3 reads CASSLRTGSDGYTF. The CDR3 coding sequence is TGTGCCAGCAGTCTTCGGACAGGGTCGGATGGCTACACCTTC.

This chain connects TRBV30 to TRBJ1-6; D is unclear. The CDR3 runs 12 residues. CDR1 GTSNPN and CDR2 SVGIG come from the germline V gene (reference sequence). Trimming pared 3 bases from V and 10 bases from J, leaving 10 bases between. The CDR3: CAWSPDASPLHF. The DNA for the CDR3 is TGTGCCTGGAGCCCCGATGCGTCACCCCTCCACTTT.

The chain employs TRBV6-5 and TRBJ1-4; 7 bases line up with TRBD1. The ends lost 8 bases at V and 8 bases at J; junction bases unmatched: 8. The germline V gene has CDR1 MNHEY and CDR2 SVGAGI. CDR3 length equals 13 residues. The CDR3 DNA reads TGTGCCAGCGGAAAAGACAGGGACGAAAAACTGTTTTTT. Amino acid sequence: CASGKDRDEKLFF.

Comment on this clone: Other DNA sequences in the same sample also yield this CDR3. The chain uses TRBV29-1 and TRBJ2-7, with TRBD1 as a possible D gene (5 bases). Trimming took 4 bases from V and 2 from J, leaving 9 bases between them. Germline values: CDR1 SQVTM, CDR2 ANQGSEA. The CDR3 spans 12 residues. The CDR3 loop reads CSVVTDTYEQYF. The CDR3 DNA reads TGCAGCGTTGTCACGGACACCTACGAGCAGTACTTC.

Concerning this clone: This may be a read error: a much more frequent sequence differs by one nucleotide. Other DNA sequences within the sample encode an identical CDR3. The J gene is TRBJ2-7, the V gene TRBV30; D is ambiguous. This CDR3 spans 11 amino acids. Per the germline V gene, CDR1 is GTSNPN and CDR2 is SVGIG (reference sequence). V gave up 3 bases and J gave up 1 base, with 4 bases separating them. This CDR3 is CAWSESYEQYF. DNA for the CDR3: TGTGCCTGGAGCGAATCCTACGAGCAGTACTTC.

This clone was detected only once. V is TRBV19 and J is TRBJ2-7; 14 nucleotides align to TRBD2. The CDR3 is made up of 14 amino acids. Looked up from germline, CDR1 is LNHDA and CDR2 is SQIVND (reference sequence). The V segment lost 6 bases and the J segment 3 bases; nucleotides outside the gene matches: 1. CDR3 sequence: CASSGTSGSYEQYF. The DNA of the CDR3 is TGTGCCAGTAGCGGGACTAGCGGGAGCTACGAGCAGTACTTC.

V is TRBV2 and J is TRBJ1-2; TRBD1 aligns across 8 bases. CDR3 length: 14 residues. Germline V gene sequence: CDR1 SNHLY, CDR2 FYNNEI. Trimming at V came to 2 bases and at J to 8 bases, leaving 7 bases not matched to a gene. The CDR3, as DNA: TGTGCCAGCAGTGAATCAGGACAGGGCGGCGGCTACACCTTC. Translation: CASSESGQGGGYTF.

The J gene is TRBJ1-4, the V gene TRBV5-1; TRBD1 matches 7 bases. V dropped 4 bases and J dropped 0; count of bases not matched to a gene: 3. The CDR3 extends over 15 amino acids. Germline-derived CDR1 and CDR2 are SGHRS and YFSETQ. Here the CDR3 DNA reads TGCGCCAGCAGCACCGGACAGGCAACTAATGAAAAACTGTTTTTT. Translation: CASSTGQATNEKLFF.

The chain combines TRBV11-2 with TRBJ2-5; 11 bases line up with TRBD2. Germline loops: CDR1 SGHAT, CDR2 FQNNGV. Losses at the gene ends were 4 bases for V and 0 bases for J; bases not matched to a gene: 10. This CDR3 is built from 18 residues. CDR3 in amino acids: CASSSILSSGGYQETQYF. The CDR3 coding sequence is TGTGCCAGCAGCTCCATCCTTTCTAGCGGGGGGTACCAAGAGACCCAGTACTTC.

This chain joins TRBV4-1 and TRBJ2-3; TRBD2 matches at 10 bases. V trimming: 0 bases; J trimming: 2 bases; junction bases outside the gene matches: 8. Germline CDR1 is MGHRA and CDR2 is YSYEKL. The CDR3 is made up of 18 amino acids. In nucleotides, the CDR3 is TGCGCCAGCAGCCAAGATATCCCTCTAGCGGGAGACACAGATACGCAGTATTTT. Its translation: CASSQDIPLAGDTDTQYF.

V gene TRBV7-2 combines with J gene TRBJ1-5; no firm D call. V was clipped by 1 base and J by 15 bases, with 13 bases between them. CDR1 SGHTA and CDR2 FQGNSA come from the germline V gene. The CDR3 is 12 amino acids. The CDR3 coding sequence is TGTGCCAGCAGCTTAGGCCGGCAGACATTGCATTTT. It yields the protein CASSLGRQTLHF.

The chain couples TRBV5-6 to TRBJ2-5; the match to TRBD1 covers 10 bases. CDR1 is SGHDT, CDR2 YYEEEE, per germline. The V and J ends lost 4 bases and 5 bases, in that order; junction bases with no gene match: 11. This CDR3 contains 16 residues. CDR3 loop: CASSVRDRGIQETQYF. Here the CDR3 DNA reads TGTGCCAGCAGCGTCCGGGACAGGGGAATTCAGGAGACCCAGTACTTC.

This clone has a single count. The chain combines TRBV7-2 with TRBJ2-7; D is undetermined. The CDR3 length is 11 residues. The V and J ends lost 0 bases and 7 bases respectively, with 4 bases between them. Germline loops: CDR1 SGHTA, CDR2 FQGNSA. The CDR3 loop reads CASSLAREQYF. The CDR3 bases are TGTGCCAGCAGCTTAGCGCGGGAGCAGTACTTC.

The chain uses TRBV18 and TRBJ2-1; D call uncertain. The germline CDR1 and CDR2 sequences are KGHSH and LQKENI. Trimming removed 1 base from V and 7 bases from J, with 17 bases in between. The CDR3 extends over 16 amino acids. CDR3: CASSPRNGKGRNEQFF. The CDR3 DNA reads as TGTGCCAGCTCACCACGTAACGGAAAGGGCCGGAATGAGCAGTTCTTC.

This clone was seen only once. Other DNA sequences in this specimen translate into the identical CDR3. This chain links TRBV10-3 with TRBJ1-5; D is unclear. The ends were cut back, 3 bases at V and 0 bases at J, with 6 bases in the middle. The CDR3 length is 14 residues. Germline V gene sequence: CDR1 ENHRY, CDR2 SYGVKD. The CDR3 spells CAISDGPSNQPQHF. CDR3 nucleotide sequence: TGTGCCATCAGTGACGGACCTAGCAATCAGCCCCAGCATTTT.

The chain employs TRBV6-1 and TRBJ1-6; weak D call: TRBD1 (5 bases). Per germline, CDR1 MNHNS and CDR2 SASEGT. CDR3 length: 16 residues. The V and J ends lost 5 bases and 6 bases respectively, with 17 bases between them. The DNA for the CDR3 is TGTGCCAGCAGTAAAGGGGCACTTGGCGGTAATTCACCCCTCCACTTT. It specifies CASSKGALGGNSPLHF.

The V gene is TRBV27, the J gene TRBJ1-1; TRBD1 matches at 7 bases. The germline gives CDR1 MNHEY, CDR2 SMNVEV (reference sequence). V lost 3 bases and J lost 3; bases outside the gene matches: 7. The length of the CDR3 is 15 residues. CDR3 coding DNA: TGTGCCAGCAGTTTGGGAGGGGGCGGAGACACTGAAGCTTTCTTT. Protein sequence: CASSLGGGGDTEAFF.

This chain uses TRBV5-4 with TRBJ2-5; 7 positions agree with TRBD1. V lost 3 bases, J lost 0 bases, and 8 bases stayed unmatched. Germline-derived CDR1 and CDR2 are SGHNT and YYREEE (reference sequence). The CDR3 covers 16 residues. CDR3 in DNA: TGTGCCAGCAGCTCGGGTGGCAGGGGGTACCAAGAGACCCAGTACTTC. Translating gives CASSSGGRGYQETQYF.

In this sample, this clone turned up once. Other nucleotide sequences in the sample specify the same CDR3. The chain has TRBV14 and TRBJ1-6; D unresolved. The ends were cut back, 1 base at V and 7 bases at J, with 5 bases in the middle. CDR1 and CDR2 from the germline V gene are SGHDN and FVKESK. This CDR3 has 13 residues. In DNA, the CDR3 is TGTGCCAGCAGCCAAGGCGGGAATTCACCCCTCCACTTT. Amino acid sequence: CASSQGGNSPLHF. The complete variable domain, with remaining parts taken from reference TRBV14 and TRBJ1-6, reads EAGVTQFPSHSVIEKGQTVTLRCDPISGHDNLYWYRRVMGKEIKFLLHFVKESKQDESGMPNNRFLAERTGGTYSTLKVQPAELEDSGVYFCASSQGGNSPLHFGNGTRLTVT.

This chain joins TRBV5-5 and TRBJ2-7; 7 nucleotides align to TRBD2. Per germline, CDR1 SGHKS and CDR2 YYEKEE (reference sequence). The V gene end was trimmed by 4 bases and the J gene end by 0 bases; junction bases not matched to a gene: 7. The CDR3 length is 15 residues. The CDR3 sequence is CASSPPGGFSYEQYF. CDR3 in DNA: TGTGCCAGCAGCCCCCCGGGAGGCTTCTCCTACGAGCAGTACTTC. Together with reference TRBV5-5 and TRBJ2-7, the CDR3 gives the full variable domain: DAGVTQSPTHLIKTRGQQVTLRCSPISGHKSVSWYQQVLGQGPQFIFQYYEKEERGRGNFPDRFSARQFPNYSSELNVNALLLGDSALYLCASSPPGGFSYEQYFGPGTRLTVT.

The chain couples TRBV10-3 to TRBJ2-5, with 7 nucleotides matching TRBD2. CDR3 length equals 13 residues. After removal of 4 bases from V and 4 bases from J, the junction contained 3 bases not matched to a gene. Germline V CDR1 and CDR2: ENHRY, SYGVKD. CDR3 nucleotide sequence: TGTGCCATCAGTGGACTAGCACCAGAGACCCAGTACTTC. This sequence encodes CAISGLAPETQYF.

The rearrangement links TRBV2 to TRBJ2-3; TRBD1 agrees at 9 bases. The CDR3 has 16 residues. The junction had 7 bases not matched to a gene; V was cut back by 3 bases and J by 3 bases. Germline CDR1 reads SNHLY; CDR2 reads FYNNEI. The CDR3 sequence is CASSDTGTGSTDTQYF. The CDR3 coding sequence is TGTGCCAGCAGTGACACCGGGACAGGGTCGACAGATACGCAGTATTTT.

The rearrangement links TRBV7-2 to TRBJ2-7, with TRBD1 matching 8 bases. The CDR3 extends over 15 amino acids. The V gene end was trimmed by 5 bases and the J gene end by 0 bases; junction bases not matched to a gene: 6. Germline CDR1 and CDR2: SGHTA and FQGNSA. The CDR3 DNA reads as TGTGCCAGCAGCATCCGACAGGGGACCTCCTACGAGCAGTACTTC. It specifies CASSIRQGTSYEQYF.

The rearrangement uses TRBV11-2 and TRBJ1-2; 7 bases align to TRBD1. The CDR3 has 13 residues. J gave up 3 bases and V 4 bases, and 2 bases lay outside the gene matches. Looked up from germline, CDR1 is SGHAT and CDR2 is FQNNGV. CDR3 DNA sequence: TGTGCCAGCAGCTCAGGGGGGCACTATGGCTACACCTTC. This translates into CASSSGGHYGYTF.

On this clone itself: The sample contains more than one DNA sequence encoding this CDR3. This chain joins TRBV30 and TRBJ1-2, with 7 bases identical to TRBD1. This CDR3 comprises 11 residues. Germline V gene lookup returns CDR1 GTSNPN and CDR2 SVGIG (reference sequence). V trimming: 4 bases; J trimming: 4 bases; junction bases outside the gene matches: 0. CDR3 in DNA: TGTGCCTGGACAGGGGGCTATGGCTACACCTTC. Protein: CAWTGGYGYTF. Full variable domain (outside the CDR3, taken from reference TRBV30 and TRBJ1-2): SQTIHQWPATLVQPVGSPLSLECTVEGTSNPNLYWYRQAAGRGLQLLFYSVGIGQISSEVPQNLSASRPQDRQFILSSKKLLLSDSGFYLCAWTGGYGYTFGSGTRLTVV.

The count of this clone is one. The J gene is TRBJ1-3, the V gene TRBV11-2; TRBD1 is a possible D gene (5 bases). CDR1 and CDR2 (germline): SGHAT, FQNNGV. The CDR3 is 16 residues long. V lost 3 bases to trimming and J lost 2 bases, with 14 bases between them. This CDR3 is CASSFGGIAPGNTIYF. The CDR3 bases are TGTGCCAGCAGCTTTGGGGGGATTGCTCCTGGAAACACCATATATTTT.

The chain recombines TRBV18 with TRBJ1-3; no firm D call. Trimming shortened V by 1 base and J by 4 bases, and 11 bases separated the two germline ends. The CDR3 is made up of 15 amino acids. Germline loops: CDR1 KGHSH, CDR2 LQKENI. The CDR3 DNA reads as TGTGCCAGCTCACCACAGAGGTCGGCAGGAAACACCATATATTTT. Translation gives CASSPQRSAGNTIYF.

The J gene is TRBJ1-1, the V gene TRBV30; D uncertain. Per germline, CDR1 GTSNPN and CDR2 SVGIG (reference sequence). This CDR3 region has 10 residues. Deletions cut 1 base from V and 14 bases from J, with 11 bases between. CDR3 amino acids: CAWSATQIFF. The CDR3, as DNA: TGTGCCTGGAGTGCGACACAGATATTCTTT.

This clone was detected once. The rearrangement joins TRBV7-3 to TRBJ1-1; D gene unclear. The length of the CDR3 is 12 residues. The germline V gene has CDR1 SGHTA and CDR2 FQGTGA. Trimming shortened V by 6 bases and J by 2 bases, and 7 bases separated the two germline ends. The CDR3, as DNA: TGTGCCAGCAGTTTCGGTAACACTGAAGCTTTCTTT. Amino acids: CASSFGNTEAFF.

J is TRBJ1-6 and V is TRBV2; D gene ambiguous. CDR3 length equals 13 residues. V shed 0 bases and J shed 7 bases, with 4 bases lying between them. Germline CDR1 reads SNHLY; CDR2 reads FYNNEI. The CDR3 nucleotides read TGTGCCAGCAGTGAAGCTGAGAATTCACCCCTCCACTTT. Its translation is CASSEAENSPLHF.

This sequence joins TRBV10-2 and TRBJ2-7; TRBD2 matches 9 bases. J gave up 1 base and V 6 bases, and 16 bases lay outside the gene matches. This CDR3 region has 18 residues. In germline, CDR1 is WSHSY, CDR2 SAAADI. This chain's CDR3 is CASRGAGYQAGGSYEQYF. CDR3 DNA sequence: TGCGCCAGCAGGGGGGCCGGGTATCAAGCGGGAGGTTCCTACGAGCAGTACTTC.